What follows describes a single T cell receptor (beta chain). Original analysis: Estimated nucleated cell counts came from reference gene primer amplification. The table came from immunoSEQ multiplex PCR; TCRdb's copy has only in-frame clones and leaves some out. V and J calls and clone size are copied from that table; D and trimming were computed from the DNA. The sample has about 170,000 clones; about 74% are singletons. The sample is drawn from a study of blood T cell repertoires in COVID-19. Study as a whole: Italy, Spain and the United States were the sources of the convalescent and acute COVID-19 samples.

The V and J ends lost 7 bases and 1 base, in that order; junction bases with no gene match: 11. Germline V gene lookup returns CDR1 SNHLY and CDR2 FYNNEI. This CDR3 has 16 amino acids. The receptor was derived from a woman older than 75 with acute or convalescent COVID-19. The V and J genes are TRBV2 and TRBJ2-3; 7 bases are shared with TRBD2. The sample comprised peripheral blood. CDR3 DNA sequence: TGTGCCAGCACCACCTTTGGGCTAGCGGGCACAGATACGCAGTATTTT. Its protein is CASTTFGLAGTDTQYF.